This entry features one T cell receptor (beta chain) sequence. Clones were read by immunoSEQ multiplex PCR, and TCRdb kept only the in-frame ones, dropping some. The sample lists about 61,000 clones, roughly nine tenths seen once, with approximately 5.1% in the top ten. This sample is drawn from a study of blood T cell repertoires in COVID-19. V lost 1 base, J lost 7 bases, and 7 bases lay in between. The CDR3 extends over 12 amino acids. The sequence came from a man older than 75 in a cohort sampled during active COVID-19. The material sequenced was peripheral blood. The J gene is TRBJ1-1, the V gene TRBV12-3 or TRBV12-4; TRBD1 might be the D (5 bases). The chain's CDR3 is CASSLGGGEAFF. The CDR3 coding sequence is TGTGCCAGCAGTTTAGGGGGGGGTGAAGCTTTCTTT.